Sequencing of this T cell receptor (beta chain) was carried out in a study of T cells in Graves' hyperthyroidism and ophthalmopathy. Turning to the study itself: Peripheral blood was collected at initial diagnosis, before any treatment.

There are many counts of this clonotype. TCR beta CDR3 region amplification was performed from RNA transcripts. RT-PCR in the first round (using the HTBI primer set) targeted the TCR CDR3. Via MiXCR, TCRdb re-called the multiplex PCR reads, giving one row per CDR3 protein. Among 600,000 or so distinct CDR3 sequences listed, about 14% were seen once. This clonotype was obtained from a woman in her 50s with Graves' ophthalmopathy. The sequencing sample was made of blood.

CDR3 amino acids: CASSFAPYRGEEAFF. The DNA of the CDR3 is TGTGCCAGCAGTTTTGCCCCCTACAGAGGAGAGGAAGCTTTCTTT. The rearrangement uses TRBV27 and TRBJ1-1; D is unresolved. V lost 3 bases and J lost 8, with 19 bases in between. This CDR3 contains 15 residues. Germline assignment: CDR1 MNHEY and CDR2 SMNVEV (reference sequence).